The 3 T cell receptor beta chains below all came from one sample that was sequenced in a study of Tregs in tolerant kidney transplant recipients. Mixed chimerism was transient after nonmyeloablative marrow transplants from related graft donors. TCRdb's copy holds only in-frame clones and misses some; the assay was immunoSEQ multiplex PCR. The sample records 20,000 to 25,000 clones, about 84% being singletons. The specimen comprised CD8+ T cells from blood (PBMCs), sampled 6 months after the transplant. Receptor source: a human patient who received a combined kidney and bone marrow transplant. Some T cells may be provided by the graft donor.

The CDR3 spells CASSEGRGTPQHF. The CDR3, as DNA: TGTGCCAGCAGCGAAGGTAGGGGGACGCCCCAGCATTTT. This rearrangement joins TRBV7-9 to TRBJ1-5, with D tentatively TRBD1 (6 bases). V lost 5 bases and J lost 9, with 14 bases in between. The CDR3 has 13 amino acids. Germline V lookup: CDR1 SEHNR, CDR2 FQNEAQ (reference sequence).

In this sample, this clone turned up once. Here the CDR3 reads CASSRRGASTDTQYF. CDR3 DNA sequence: TGCGCCAGCAGCCGCAGGGGCGCTAGCACAGATACGCAGTATTTT. The chain recombines TRBV5-1 with TRBJ2-3, with a tentative D call TRBD1 (6 bases). CDR3 size: 15 residues. The germline CDR1 and CDR2 sequences are SGHRS and YFSETQ. V was clipped by 4 bases and J by 0 bases, with 12 bases between them.

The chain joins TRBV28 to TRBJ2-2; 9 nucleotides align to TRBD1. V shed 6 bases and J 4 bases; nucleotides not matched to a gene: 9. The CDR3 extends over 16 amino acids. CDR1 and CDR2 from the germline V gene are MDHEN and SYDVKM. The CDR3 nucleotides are TGTGCCAGCAGGTTCCCTCCGGGACAGGGCACCGGGGAGCTGTTTTTT. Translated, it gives CASRFPPGQGTGELFF.